This is a list of T cell receptor beta chains from one sample in a study of tumor-infiltrating lymphocytes in primary liver carcinoma. TCRdb ran MiXCR on the multiplex PCR reads and lists one entry per CDR3 protein. Of hundreds of thousands of distinct CDR3 sequences in the sample, 45% to 70% were seen once. Sample: peripheral blood. The origin of the receptors is a woman aged 25-40 years with primary liver carcinoma and hepatitis B virus infection. Each CDR3 is given with its conserved first and last residue. The order of the fields is CDR3 length, V gene, D gene, clone size, J gene, CDR3 protein, CDR3 DNA. D genes are given only for firm matches. Clone size is stated in some rows and not others, as once, few, many or a class when expanded.

len: 15; v_gene: TRBV12-3/TRBV12-4; d_gene: -; abundance: many; j_gene: TRBJ2-1; CDR3aa: CASSPRGGDRYEQFF; CDR3nt: TGTGCCAGCAGCCCCAGGGGGGGGGATAGGTATGAGCAGTTCTTC
len: 11; v_gene: TRBV7-9; d_gene: TRBD1; abundance: -; j_gene: TRBJ2-7; CDR3aa: CASSEDRKQYF; CDR3nt: TGTGCCAGCAGCGAGGACAGGAAGCAGTACTTC
len: 17; v_gene: TRBV29-1; d_gene: TRBD2; abundance: -; j_gene: TRBJ2-2; CDR3aa: CGVVIGSGSGGTGELFF; CDR3nt: TGCGGCGTTGTGATAGGTAGCGGGAGTGGGGGCACCGGGGAGCTGTTTTTT
len: 14; v_gene: TRBV28; d_gene: TRBD1; abundance: -; j_gene: TRBJ2-7; CDR3aa: CASSITGGIYEQYF; CDR3nt: TGTGCCAGCAGTATAACAGGGGGAATCTACGAGCAGTACTTC
len: 14; v_gene: TRBV4-1; d_gene: -; abundance: many; j_gene: TRBJ1-1; CDR3aa: CASSPFYGGSEAFF; CDR3nt: TGCGCCAGCAGCCCGTTCTACGGGGGTTCTGAAGCTTTCTTT
len: 17; v_gene: TRBV11-2; d_gene: TRBD1; abundance: -; j_gene: TRBJ2-2; CDR3aa: CASSLDRTGANTGELFF; CDR3nt: TGTGCCAGCAGCTTAGATAGAACAGGGGCGAACACCGGGGAACTGTTTTTT
len: 13; v_gene: TRBV18; d_gene: TRBD2; abundance: -; j_gene: TRBJ2-7; CDR3aa: CASSPGLGDEQYF; CDR3nt: TGTGCCAGCTCACCGGGACTAGGAGACGAGCAGTACTTC
len: 16; v_gene: TRBV4-2; d_gene: TRBD2; abundance: -; j_gene: TRBJ2-1; CDR3aa: CACSQRTSRQYNEQFF; CDR3nt: TGTGCCTGCAGCCAACGGACTAGCAGACAATACAATGAGCAGTTCTTC
len: 14; v_gene: TRBV4-3; d_gene: -; abundance: large; j_gene: TRBJ2-1; CDR3aa: CASSHTELVNEQFF; CDR3nt: TGCGCCAGCAGCCACACAGAGTTGGTCAATGAGCAGTTCTTC
len: 17; v_gene: TRBV13; d_gene: -; abundance: -; j_gene: TRBJ2-7; CDR3aa: CASSLVGYSEPSYEQYF; CDR3nt: TGTGCCAGCAGCTTAGTAGGGTATAGCGAGCCTTCCTACGAGCAGTACTTC
len: 15; v_gene: TRBV7-9; d_gene: -; abundance: -; j_gene: TRBJ2-3; CDR3aa: CASSLTSLVTDTQYF; CDR3nt: TGTGCCAGCAGCTTAACGTCTCTAGTTACTGATACGCAGTATTTT